One sample yielded the 27 T cell receptor beta chains listed below, sequenced in a study of long-term antiretroviral therapy in people with HIV. Run at survey level, the immunoSEQ assay was version v3.0. TCRdb keeps only in-frame clones here, not all; method: immunoSEQ multiplex PCR. The sample includes 25,000 to 35,000 clones, roughly 93% of them seen just once. The sequencing used unsorted PBMCs, collected 6.2 years after starting antiretroviral therapy. These receptors came from a man aged 40-55 years with HIV.

V and J are TRBV19 and TRBJ2-7; tentative D call: TRBD1 (6 bases). The CDR3 length is 19 residues. Between the trimmed V and J ends, which lost 3 bases and 0 bases, there was a span of 24 bases. CDR1 is LNHDA and CDR2 is SQIVND in the germline V gene (reference sequence). CDR3 DNA sequence: TGTGCCAGTAGTATCGCCGGTAACAGGGTGGGCCCAAACTCCTACGAGCAGTACTTC. This translates into CASSIAGNRVGPNSYEQYF. Full variable domain (missing parts from reference TRBV19 and TRBJ2-7): DGGITQSPKYLFRKEGQNVTLSCEQNLNHDAMYWYRQDPGQGLRLIYYSQIVNDFQKGDIAEGYSVSREKKESFPLTVTSAQKNPTAFYLCASSIAGNRVGPNSYEQYFGPGTRLTVT.

The rearrangement uses TRBV19 and TRBJ2-1; D remains ambiguous. Trimming removed 4 bases from V and 8 bases from J, with 15 bases in between. Germline assignment: CDR1 LNHDA and CDR2 SQIVND (reference sequence). CDR3 length equals 14 residues. The CDR3 is CASSTVDVAHEQFF. CDR3 coding DNA: TGTGCCAGTAGTACCGTGGACGTAGCACATGAGCAGTTCTTC. Looking up the rest from reference TRBV19 and TRBJ2-1 gives the full variable domain: DGGITQSPKYLFRKEGQNVTLSCEQNLNHDAMYWYRQDPGQGLRLIYYSQIVNDFQKGDIAEGYSVSREKKESFPLTVTSAQKNPTAFYLCASSTVDVAHEQFFGPGTRLTVL.

This chain joins TRBV29-1 and TRBJ2-7; 14 nucleotides line up with TRBD2. The CDR3 consists of 18 residues. Germline-derived CDR1 and CDR2 are SQVTM and ANQGSEA. V shed 0 bases and J 2 bases; nucleotides not matched to a gene: 9. CDR3 region: CSVEDVGLAGGGTYEQYF. For the CDR3, the DNA is TGCAGCGTTGAAGATGTCGGACTAGCGGGAGGAGGTACCTACGAGCAGTACTTC.

J is TRBJ2-7 and V is TRBV7-6; D ambiguous. This CDR3 region has 12 residues. CDR1 and CDR2 from the germline V gene are SGHVS and FNYEAQ. V was clipped by 1 base and J by 7 bases, with 8 bases between them. The CDR3 sequence: CASSLVRGEQYF. In DNA form, the CDR3 reads TGTGCCAGCAGCTTAGTTCGCGGAGAGCAGTACTTC.

V and J are TRBV5-6 and TRBJ1-1; the D is unclear. Germline CDR1 SGHDT, CDR2 YYEEEE. Trimming took 3 bases from V and 1 from J, leaving 7 bases between them. CDR3 length equals 13 residues. Here the CDR3 reads CASSSTGNTEAFF. The CDR3 coding sequence is TGTGCCAGCAGCTCGACGGGGAACACTGAAGCTTTCTTT.

The chain recombines TRBV5-1 with TRBJ2-2, with D hard to call. Trimming left V 2 bases short and J 5 bases short, with 13 bases between. The CDR3 has 15 amino acids. Germline CDR1 SGHRS, CDR2 YFSETQ. CDR3 sequence: CASSFAGPPTGELFF. In nucleotides, the CDR3 is TGCGCCAGCAGCTTTGCTGGCCCGCCGACCGGGGAGCTGTTTTTT.

The rearrangement joins TRBV20-1 to TRBJ1-2, with unresolved D. This CDR3 comprises 11 residues. Trimming removed 5 bases at V and 8 bases at J, with 12 bases between. Germline CDR1 DFQATT, CDR2 SNEGSKA (reference sequence). The CDR3 DNA is TGCAGTGCTCAACTGCCGGAGGGCTACACCTTC. Translating it yields CSAQLPEGYTF.

CDR3 region: CASSYAGLTEAFF. The CDR3 DNA sequence: TGTGCCAGCAGTTATGCGGGGTTAACTGAAGCTTTCTTT. J is TRBJ1-1 and V is TRBV6-5; D not resolved. Looked up from germline, CDR1 is MNHEY and CDR2 is SVGAGI. The V end was cut by 3 bases, the J end by 5 bases, with 10 bases between. This CDR3 spans 13 amino acids.

The CDR3 here is CASSLDRGKLFF. Written as DNA, the CDR3 is TGTGCCAGCAGCTTGGATAGGGGGAAACTGTTTTTT. The J gene is TRBJ1-4, the V gene TRBV5-6, with a possible D match to TRBD1 (6 bases). Looked up from germline, CDR1 is SGHDT and CDR2 is YYEEEE. The length of the CDR3 is 12 residues. V lost 0 bases to trimming and J lost 11 bases, with 8 bases between them.

This sequence joins TRBV6-1 and TRBJ2-2; D unresolved. V was trimmed by 3 bases and J by 4 bases, leaving 15 bases between them. Germline V gene data show CDR1 as MNHNS and CDR2 as SASEGT. This CDR3 is 16 amino acids long. Here the CDR3 reads CASSEGVGLLTGELFF. The CDR3 DNA reads TGTGCCAGCAGTGAGGGTGTCGGGCTACTCACCGGGGAGCTGTTTTTT.

V is TRBV5-1 and J is TRBJ1-1; 8 nucleotides match TRBD1. The CDR3 length is 13 residues. Germline loops: CDR1 SGHRS, CDR2 YFSETQ. The trim removed 0 bases at V and 6 bases at J, leaving 1 base unmatched. CDR3 nucleotide sequence: TGCGCCAGCAGCTTGGAACAGGGGGCTGAAGCTTTCTTT. Amino acids: CASSLEQGAEAFF.

V is TRBV25-1 and J is TRBJ1-5; no firm D call. The V end was cut by 7 bases, the J end by 6 bases, with 10 bases between. The V gene's germline CDR1 is MGHDK and CDR2 SYGVNS. CDR3 length equals 12 residues. The CDR3 here is CASTTGVQPQHF. The CDR3 nucleotides read TGTGCCAGCACTACGGGAGTTCAGCCCCAGCATTTT.

This clone was seen more than once but under ten times. The rearrangement joins TRBV10-3 to TRBJ1-2, with D perhaps matching TRBD1 (5 bases). This CDR3 is 15 amino acids long. V dropped 0 bases and J dropped 8 bases, with 16 bases sitting between them. Germline CDR1 is ENHRY and CDR2 is SYGVKD. The CDR3 loop is CAISESSGGYGGYTF. CDR3 in DNA: TGTGCCATCAGTGAGTCCAGTGGGGGTTATGGGGGCTACACCTTC.

The gene calls are TRBV6-1 and TRBJ1-2; no clear D gene. The germline V and J ends were trimmed by 6 bases and 3 bases, with 11 bases remaining between them. The CDR3 totals 13 residues. Per germline, CDR1 MNHNS and CDR2 SASEGT. The CDR3 region is CASSFTSDYGYTF. CDR3 nucleotides: TGTGCCAGCAGCTTTACTTCGGACTATGGCTACACCTTC.

This sequence joins TRBV11-1 and TRBJ2-7; 11 bases agree with TRBD1. The CDR3 runs to 15 residues. The trim removed 5 bases at V and 1 base at J, leaving 4 bases unmatched. Looked up from germline, CDR1 is SGHAT and CDR2 is FQDESV (reference sequence). This chain's CDR3 is CASSPGTGGSYEQYF. CDR3 bases: TGTGCCAGCAGCCCAGGGACAGGGGGGTCCTACGAGCAGTACTTC.

In DNA, the CDR3 is TGTGCCAGCAGCTCCCCCGCAGGGGGTTCTAATTCACCCCTCCACTTT. Its protein product is CASSSPAGGSNSPLHF. V usage is TRBV11-2 and J usage is TRBJ1-6, with 7 bases lining up with TRBD1. Germline CDR1 is SGHAT and CDR2 is FQNNGV. The V segment lost 4 bases and the J segment 6 bases; nucleotides outside the gene matches: 9. This CDR3 has 16 amino acids.

This chain uses TRBV11-2 with TRBJ2-7; 8 positions agree with TRBD1. V shed 0 bases and J 3 bases; nucleotides not matched to a gene: 7. Germline V gene data show CDR1 as SGHAT and CDR2 as FQNNGV. The CDR3 extends over 16 amino acids. For the CDR3, the DNA is TGTGCCAGCAGCTTAGATAGAGGACAGGGTGTCTACGAGCAGTACTTC. Encoded protein: CASSLDRGQGVYEQYF.

The V and J genes are TRBV19 and TRBJ1-4; D remains ambiguous. This CDR3 spans 14 amino acids. Trimming took off 3 bases at V and 12 bases at J, with 17 bases between the two ends. The germline V gene has CDR1 LNHDA and CDR2 SQIVND (reference sequence). The CDR3 DNA reads TGTGCCAGTAGTATGGCCTCGATGGGGTGGCAACTGTTTTTT. Protein: CASSMASMGWQLFF.

The chain joins TRBV6-5 to TRBJ2-2; 9 positions match TRBD1. This CDR3 region has 14 residues. Trimming removed 7 bases from V and 6 bases from J; junction bases left unmatched: 6. Per germline, CDR1 MNHEY and CDR2 SVGAGI. The CDR3: CASKTGGISGELFF. In DNA, the CDR3 is TGTGCCAGCAAAACAGGGGGCATTTCCGGGGAGCTGTTTTTT.

The J gene is TRBJ1-6, the V gene TRBV2; a possible D gene is TRBD1 (5 bases). This CDR3 region has 14 residues. The germline V gene encodes CDR1 SNHLY and CDR2 FYNNEI. The V end was cut by 4 bases, the J end by 9 bases, with 13 bases between. In DNA form, the CDR3 reads TGTGCCAGCAGTGCCGGGACTTCGGGTTCACCCCTCCACTTT. This translates into CASSAGTSGSPLHF.

The sample holds one count of this clone. The rearrangement joins TRBV7-9 to TRBJ1-5; a weak D match, TRBD1 (5 bases). Germline assignment: CDR1 SEHNR and CDR2 FQNEAQ (reference sequence). V was shortened by 1 base and J by 8 bases, with 12 bases between the two germline ends. The CDR3 sequence is 14 residues long. The CDR3 is CASSLGALGEPQHF. The CDR3 nucleotides are TGTGCCAGCAGCTTAGGGGCTCTGGGGGAGCCCCAGCATTTT. Variable domain in full (rest from reference TRBV7-9 and TRBJ1-5): DTGVSQNPRHKITKRGQNVTFRCDPISEHNRLYWYRQTLGQGPEFLTYFQNEAQLEKSRLLSDRFSAERPKGSFSTLEIQRTEQGDSAMYLCASSLGALGEPQHFGDGTRLSIL.

The chain links TRBV6-6 to TRBJ1-1; 7 bases are a match to TRBD1. Per germline, CDR1 MNHNY and CDR2 SVGAGI (reference sequence). The CDR3 extends over 16 amino acids. The ends lost 6 bases at V and 0 bases at J; junction bases unmatched: 10. CDR3 nucleotides: TGTGCCAGCAGCCCACGACAGGGATCCATGAACACTGAAGCTTTCTTT. Its translation: CASSPRQGSMNTEAFF.

J is TRBJ1-2 and V is TRBV18; D gene unclear. CDR1 KGHSH and CDR2 LQKENI come from the germline V gene. V dropped 2 bases and J dropped 10 bases, with 11 bases sitting between them. CDR3 length equals 12 residues. The CDR3 here is CASSPSLRDYTF. In DNA, the CDR3 is TGTGCCAGCTCACCATCCCTTCGTGACTACACCTTC.

This chain links TRBV11-2 with TRBJ2-1, with 7 positions matching TRBD2. The CDR3 has 12 amino acids. With V trimmed by 3 bases and J by 10 bases, 3 bases remained unmatched. CDR1 is SGHAT, CDR2 FQNNGV, per germline. For the CDR3, the DNA is TGTGCCAGCAGCTTTGGGGGGGAAGAGCAGTTCTTC. This gives the protein CASSFGGEEQFF.

CDR3 in DNA: TGTGCCACCAGCAGAGATCGAGGAGAGGGGGAAGGCTACACCTTC. Protein product: CATSRDRGEGEGYTF. The genes are TRBV15 and TRBJ1-2; TRBD1 is a possible D gene (6 bases). This CDR3 spans 15 amino acids. V was clipped by 0 bases and J by 8 bases, with 16 bases between them. Germline V CDR1 and CDR2: LNHNV, YYDKDF (reference sequence).

The rearrangement joins TRBV5-7 to TRBJ1-1; D remains unclear. TRBV5-7 counts as an open reading frame of uncertain function. This CDR3 has 13 residues. V shed 5 bases and J shed 0 bases, with 8 bases lying between them. The CDR3 sequence: CASRRSVNTEAFF. The DNA for the CDR3 is TGTGCCAGCAGGCGTTCGGTGAACACTGAAGCTTTCTTT.

V and J are TRBV7-2 and TRBJ1-1; D unresolved. CDR3 size: 17 residues. Germline CDR1 SGHTA, CDR2 FQGNSA. Trimming removed 1 base at V and 3 bases at J, with 18 bases between. The CDR3 nucleotides are TGTGCCAGCAGCTTAGGCTCTAATCCCTTTGGGGACACTGAAGCTTTCTTT. Translating it yields CASSLGSNPFGDTEAFF.